These 21 T cell receptor beta chains share one sample of origin, sequenced in a study of cytomegalovirus exposure and HLA in healthy donors. The PCR employed 60 Vbeta primers together with 13 Jbeta primers. Method: immunoSEQ multiplex PCR; TCRdb's copy keeps in-frame clones and lacks some. The table includes some 170,000 clones, about 72% detected once. The sample taken for sequencing was PBMCs. The receptors come from a human donor in good health.

The V call is TRBV4-1, the J call TRBJ2-1; TRBD2 agrees at 15 bases. CDR1 and CDR2 (germline): MGHRA, YSYEKL. This CDR3 comprises 17 residues. V lost 0 bases and J lost 4; bases outside the gene matches: 1. CDR3 amino acids: CASSQDGTSGGYNEQFF. In nucleotides, the CDR3 is TGCGCCAGCAGCCAAGACGGGACTAGCGGGGGGTACAATGAGCAGTTCTTC.

The chain employs TRBV5-6 and TRBJ1-2; 8 positions agree with TRBD1. V lost 5 bases, J lost 7 bases, and 4 bases stayed unmatched. CDR3 size: 12 residues. The V gene's germline CDR1 is SGHDT and CDR2 YYEEEE. CDR3 loop: CASRQGGAGYTF. CDR3 sequence (DNA): TGTGCCAGCAGACAGGGGGGAGCTGGCTACACCTTC.

V usage is TRBV5-4 and J usage is TRBJ2-7; D not certain. Per germline, CDR1 SGHNT and CDR2 YYREEE (reference sequence). Trimming took 2 bases from V and 0 from J, leaving 6 bases between them. CDR3 length equals 13 residues. CDR3 nucleotides: TGTGCCAGCAGCTTCCCGTCCTCCTACGAGCAGTACTTC. This translates into CASSFPSSYEQYF.

The rearrangement uses TRBV7-9 and TRBJ2-3; 10 bases fit TRBD2. Looked up from germline, CDR1 is SEHNR and CDR2 is FQNEAQ (reference sequence). V trimming: 6 bases; J trimming: 2 bases; junction bases outside the gene matches: 8. This CDR3 comprises 16 residues. Here the CDR3 DNA reads TGTGCCAGCAGTTCTACTAGCGGGACCCTCACAGATACGCAGTATTTT. The encoded protein is CASSSTSGTLTDTQYF.

The V and J genes are TRBV27 and TRBJ2-3, with 9 bases matching TRBD2. J was trimmed by 0 bases and V by 0 bases; bases with no gene match: 7. The CDR3 contains 18 residues. The germline gives CDR1 MNHEY, CDR2 SMNVEV (reference sequence). CDR3 in amino acids: CASSLSSRLADSTDTQYF. The CDR3 DNA is TGTGCCAGCAGTTTATCGTCAAGACTAGCGGATAGCACAGATACGCAGTATTTT.

This chain uses TRBV2 with TRBJ2-1; tentative D call: TRBD2 (5 bases). The V end lost 7 bases, the J end lost 9 bases, and 25 bases lay between the germline ends. The germline V gene encodes CDR1 SNHLY and CDR2 FYNNEI. The CDR3 runs to 16 residues. This chain's CDR3 is CASNGGAKLLGSEQFF. The CDR3 DNA is TGTGCCAGCAACGGAGGTGCCAAATTGTTGGGAAGTGAGCAGTTCTTC.

The chain has TRBV19 and TRBJ2-5; 11 nucleotides line up with TRBD2. The CDR3 contains 15 residues. Germline assignment: CDR1 LNHDA and CDR2 SQIVND (reference sequence). Unmatched junction bases numbered 10, after V lost 8 bases and J lost 5 bases. This CDR3 reads CASAETSGVWETQYF. The CDR3 bases are TGTGCCAGTGCCGAGACTAGCGGGGTCTGGGAGACCCAGTACTTC.

V is TRBV4-1 and J is TRBJ1-2; 9 bases agree with TRBD1. The CDR3 spans 15 residues. Germline loops: CDR1 MGHRA, CDR2 YSYEKL. V trimming: 0 bases; J trimming: 8 bases; junction bases outside the gene matches: 7. The CDR3 DNA is TGCGCCAGCAGCCAAGAGATGGGACAGGGAAACGGCTACACCTTC. Translating it yields CASSQEMGQGNGYTF.

This clone was observed a few times. This chain joins TRBV5-1 and TRBJ2-6; 11 bases are a match to TRBD2. The CDR3 covers 18 residues. The germline CDR1 and CDR2 sequences are SGHRS and YFSETQ. V dropped 2 bases and J dropped 0; count of bases not matched to a gene: 4. The CDR3 is CASSFTSGGFSGANVLTF. In DNA, the CDR3 is TGCGCCAGCAGCTTTACTAGCGGGGGATTCTCTGGGGCCAACGTCCTGACTTTC. The entire variable domain, with the rest obtained from reference TRBV5-1 and TRBJ2-6, is as follows: KAGVTQTPRYLIKTRGQQVTLSCSPISGHRSVSWYQQTPGQGLQFLFEYFSETQRNKGNFPGRFSGRQFSNSRSEMNVSTLELGDSALYLCASSFTSGGFSGANVLTFGAGSRLTVL.

The chain recombines TRBV5-1 with TRBJ1-4; D is uncertain. From germline, CDR1 is SGHRS and CDR2 YFSETQ. The V end was cut by 2 bases, the J end by 7 bases, with 12 bases between. The CDR3 sequence is 14 residues long. The CDR3 reads CASSLWSGGEKLFF. CDR3 DNA sequence: TGCGCCAGCAGCTTATGGTCAGGAGGTGAAAAACTGTTTTTT.

This clone was observed a single time. CDR3 nucleotide sequence: TGTGCCAGCAGCTTAAACGGGGGGTTGGACGAGCAGTACTTC. Protein: CASSLNGGLDEQYF. The chain recombines TRBV7-3 with TRBJ2-7, with TRBD2 identical over 7 bases. CDR3 length: 14 amino acids. J lost 5 bases, V lost 1 base, and 5 bases had no gene match. CDR1 and CDR2 from the germline V gene are SGHTA and FQGTGA.

The V and J genes are TRBV7-6 and TRBJ2-1, with 11 nucleotides matching TRBD2. In germline, CDR1 is SGHVS, CDR2 FNYEAQ. Trimming took 5 bases from V and 6 from J; bases not matched to a gene: 12. The CDR3 sequence is 17 residues long. The CDR3 loop is CASSPTTSGTVTNEQFF. The CDR3 coding sequence is TGTGCCAGCAGCCCAACGACTAGCGGGACCGTTACCAATGAGCAGTTCTTC.

The chain is built from TRBV5-1 and TRBJ2-7; possibly TRBD2 for D (5 bases). Looked up from germline, CDR1 is SGHRS and CDR2 is YFSETQ. V was cut by 0 bases and J by 1 base, with 23 bases left in between. CDR3 length: 19 residues. The CDR3 protein is CASSLVLSVVGGGSYEQYF. In DNA form, the CDR3 reads TGCGCCAGCAGCTTGGTTTTATCGGTGGTAGGAGGTGGGTCCTACGAGCAGTACTTC. The full variable domain, completed using reference TRBV5-1 and TRBJ2-7, is KAGVTQTPRYLIKTRGQQVTLSCSPISGHRSVSWYQQTPGQGLQFLFEYFSETQRNKGNFPGRFSGRQFSNSRSEMNVSTLELGDSALYLCASSLVLSVVGGGSYEQYFGPGTRLTVT.

This chain joins TRBV7-9 and TRBJ1-3, with 9 bases matching TRBD1. This CDR3 contains 16 residues. The germline gives CDR1 SEHNR, CDR2 FQNEAQ (reference sequence). Trimming removed 2 bases from V and 0 bases from J; junction bases left unmatched: 2. Written as DNA, the CDR3 is TGTGCCAGCAGCTTACGGGACAGGGCCTCTGGAAACACCATATATTTT. It yields the protein CASSLRDRASGNTIYF. Full variable domain (outside the CDR3, taken from reference TRBV7-9 and TRBJ1-3): DTGVSQNPRHKITKRGQNVTFRCDPISEHNRLYWYRQTLGQGPEFLTYFQNEAQLEKSRLLSDRFSAERPKGSFSTLEIQRTEQGDSAMYLCASSLRDRASGNTIYFGEGSWLTVV.

This chain joins TRBV13 and TRBJ2-2; 7 nucleotides match TRBD1. The germline V gene has CDR1 PRHDT and CDR2 FYEKMQ (reference sequence). The junction had 13 bases not matched to a gene; V was cut back by 5 bases and J by 1 base. There are 18 residues in the CDR3. The CDR3 sequence: CASSLQVITGENTGELFF. The DNA for the CDR3 is TGTGCCAGCAGCCTCCAAGTTATAACAGGGGAGAACACCGGGGAGCTGTTTTTT.

The chain is built from TRBV7-9 and TRBJ2-1, with D possibly matching TRBD2 (5 bases). This CDR3 comprises 12 residues. Per the germline V gene, CDR1 is SEHNR and CDR2 is FQNEAQ (reference sequence). Trimming removed 0 bases from V and 9 bases from J, with 6 bases in between. CDR3 region: CASSLAEGEQFF. The DNA for the CDR3 is TGTGCCAGCAGCTTAGCAGAGGGTGAGCAGTTCTTC. Using reference TRBV7-9 and TRBJ2-1 for the parts outside the CDR3, the full variable domain is DTGVSQNPRHKITKRGQNVTFRCDPISEHNRLYWYRQTLGQGPEFLTYFQNEAQLEKSRLLSDRFSAERPKGSFSTLEIQRTEQGDSAMYLCASSLAEGEQFFGPGTRLTVL.

J is TRBJ1-5 and V is TRBV18; D remains unclear. Germline V lookup: CDR1 KGHSH, CDR2 LQKENI. The V gene lost 0 bases and the J gene lost 1 base, with 7 bases spanning the gap. The CDR3 runs to 15 residues. The CDR3 DNA reads TGTGCCAGCTCACCACCTAAGCCCAGCAATCAGCCCCAGCATTTT. It specifies CASSPPKPSNQPQHF.

In this sample, this clone turned up once. The chain combines TRBV7-2 with TRBJ2-7; D is undetermined. The length of the CDR3 is 16 residues. The V end lost 0 bases, the J end lost 3 bases, and 15 bases lay between the germline ends. CDR1 is SGHTA and CDR2 is FQGNSA in the germline V gene. Here the CDR3 DNA reads TGTGCCAGCAGCTTAGCGCTTGGCACCCTCCGCTACGAGCAGTACTTC. The encoded protein is CASSLALGTLRYEQYF.

Only a few counts were recorded for this clone. The chain has TRBV6-1 and TRBJ2-3, with D maybe TRBD2 (5 bases). Trimming removed 6 bases from V and 0 bases from J, with 10 bases in between. This CDR3 contains 14 residues. Germline V gene data show CDR1 as MNHNS and CDR2 as SASEGT. The CDR3 reads CASRGWRSTDTQYF. DNA of the CDR3: TGTGCCAGCAGGGGGTGGAGGAGCACAGATACGCAGTATTTT.

This rearrangement joins TRBV19 to TRBJ2-5; 7 positions match TRBD1. The J call may not be correct, given that the DNA end is closer to TRBJ2-7. The CDR3 contains 14 residues. Germline values: CDR1 LNHDA, CDR2 SQIVND (reference sequence). CDR3 bases: TGTGCCAGTAGTCCCCGGACAGGATCCTACGAGCAGTACTTC. Encoded protein: CASSPRTGSYEQYF.

The chain links TRBV4-3 to TRBJ2-3; 10 positions agree with TRBD2. Unmatched junction bases numbered 3, after V lost 0 bases and J lost 0 bases. The CDR3 covers 17 residues. Germline values: CDR1 LGHNA, CDR2 YSLEER. CDR3 nucleotides: TGCGCCAGCAGCCAAGATTGGACTAGCGGAAGCACAGATACGCAGTATTTT. Its protein product is CASSQDWTSGSTDTQYF.